The 23 T cell receptor beta chains presented below share a single source sample, sequenced in a study of blood T cell repertoires in COVID-19. The protocol was immunoSEQ multiplex PCR, while the TCRdb copy is restricted to in-frame clones and leaves out a portion. The data show around 70,000 clones, 65% to 90% seen once. The sequenced sample consisted of peripheral blood. These receptors were obtained from a man in his 60s with acute or convalescent COVID-19.

The V and J genes are TRBV18 and TRBJ2-3, with TRBD2 matching over 10 bases. The CDR3 is 16 residues long. Germline V lookup: CDR1 KGHSH, CDR2 LQKENI. The V and J ends lost 3 bases and 5 bases, in that order; junction bases with no gene match: 8. The CDR3 loop reads CASSPVSGGSGDTQYF. For the CDR3, the DNA is TGTGCCAGCTCACCCGTTAGCGGGGGGTCTGGAGATACGCAGTATTTT.

The V and J genes are TRBV27 and TRBJ1-1; a weak D match, TRBD1 (6 bases). The CDR3 has 15 amino acids. Germline CDR1 is MNHEY and CDR2 is SMNVEV (reference sequence). V was clipped by 8 bases and J by 4 bases, with 20 bases between them. As DNA, the CDR3 is TGTGCCAGCCGGCGGGGGGGGCATGTGGGCACTGAAGCTTTCTTT. This encodes CASRRGGHVGTEAFF.

The V gene is TRBV7-9, the J gene TRBJ2-3, with D tentatively TRBD1 (5 bases). The CDR3 runs to 15 residues. Germline lookup yields CDR1 SEHNR and CDR2 FQNEAQ (reference sequence). With 2 bases removed from V and 2 bases from J, the gap between germline ends came to 11 bases. The CDR3 DNA is TGTGCCAGCAGCTTATATGGGGCTCCCACAGATACGCAGTATTTT. Protein product: CASSLYGAPTDTQYF.

The V gene is TRBV15, the J gene TRBJ1-2; D gene uncertain. Trimming removed 4 bases at V and 4 bases at J, with 16 bases between. This CDR3 comprises 15 residues. CDR1 LNHNV and CDR2 YYDKDF come from the germline V gene (reference sequence). The CDR3 region is CATSKPTAGSYGYTF. The CDR3 DNA follows: TGTGCCACCAGCAAACCCACAGCGGGGAGCTATGGCTACACCTTC. Complete variable domain (other parts from reference TRBV15 and TRBJ1-2): DAMVIQNPRYQVTQFGKPVTLSCSQTLNHNVMYWYQQKSSQAPKLLFHYYDKDFNNEADTPDNFQSRRPNTSFCFLDIRSPGLGDTAMYLCATSKPTAGSYGYTFGSGTRLTVV.

The chain recombines TRBV21-1 with TRBJ1-5. TRBV21-1 constitutes a pseudogene. CDR3 size: 19 residues. CDR3 bases: TGTGCCAGCAGCAAAGCGGGGAGGGGGGAATTATATGGCAATCAGCCCCAGCATTTT. Translating it yields CASSKAGRGELYGNQPQHF.

The CDR3 DNA is TGTGCCACCAGTGAAGGGGGTCTTGGTAATGAAAAACTGTTTTTT. Its translation is CATSEGGLGNEKLFF. The chain has TRBV24-1 and TRBJ1-4; D is possibly TRBD1 (6 bases). Per germline, CDR1 KGHDR and CDR2 SFDVKD. Trimming took 4 bases from V and 4 from J, leaving 12 bases between them. The CDR3 covers 15 residues.

The CDR3 coding sequence is TGTGCCAGTAGTAAGGGACAGGGTCGAGCTGAAGCTTTCTTT. Translated: CASSKGQGRAEAFF. The gene calls are TRBV19 and TRBJ1-1, with TRBD1 matching 9 bases. The CDR3 extends over 14 amino acids. CDR1 is LNHDA, CDR2 SQIVND, per germline (reference sequence). With V trimmed by 4 bases and J by 6 bases, 6 bases remained unmatched.

The chain carries TRBV19 and TRBJ1-2; 8 bases align to TRBD1. The CDR3 runs to 14 residues. V shed 6 bases and J 4 bases; nucleotides not matched to a gene: 7. Germline-derived CDR1 and CDR2 are LNHDA and SQIVND (reference sequence). CDR3 amino acids: CASSIQGVGYGYTF. CDR3 coding DNA: TGTGCCAGTAGCATACAGGGGGTTGGCTATGGCTACACCTTC. The whole variable domain, remainder taken from reference TRBV19 and TRBJ1-2, is DGGITQSPKYLFRKEGQNVTLSCEQNLNHDAMYWYRQDPGQGLRLIYYSQIVNDFQKGDIAEGYSVSREKKESFPLTVTSAQKNPTAFYLCASSIQGVGYGYTFGSGTRLTVV.

The table lists this clone with a few counts. CDR3 in DNA: TGCGCCAGCAGCCAAGCCGGGACAGGGGAATACTATGGCTACACCTTC. It encodes CASSQAGTGEYYGYTF. This chain links TRBV4-1 with TRBJ1-2; 10 nucleotides match TRBD1. The CDR3 is 16 amino acids. V lost 1 base, J lost 3 bases, and 5 bases stayed unmatched. Germline CDR1 and CDR2: MGHRA and YSYEKL.

The chain joins TRBV6-6 to TRBJ1-1; 9 bases fit TRBD1. Germline V gene data show CDR1 as MNHNY and CDR2 as SVGAGI (reference sequence). This CDR3 region has 14 residues. V dropped 8 bases and J dropped 4; count of bases not matched to a gene: 8. This CDR3 is CASGTEQGATEAFF. CDR3 DNA sequence: TGTGCCAGCGGCACCGAACAGGGGGCCACTGAAGCTTTCTTT.

With respect to this clone: In the same sample, other DNA sequences code for this CDR3. This sequence joins TRBV3-1 (or the pseudogene TRBV3-2) and TRBJ2-7; D not certain. The CDR3 spans 13 residues. Between the trimmed V and J ends, which lost 4 bases and 6 bases, there was a span of 13 bases. The germline gives CDR1 LGHDT, CDR2 YNNKEL (reference sequence). CDR3 coding DNA: TGTGCCAGCAGCCCCACTACACTGGGCGAGCAGTACTTC. Protein: CASSPTTLGEQYF.

V gene TRBV5-4 combines with J gene TRBJ2-7; 7 bases are shared with TRBD1. Germline V gene data show CDR1 as SGHNT and CDR2 as YYREEE (reference sequence). The CDR3 runs 17 residues. Germline trimming cut 0 bases from V and 1 base from J; bases unmatched to any gene: 10. The chain's CDR3 is CASSLASTGVQSYEQYF. CDR3 in DNA: TGTGCCAGCAGCTTGGCTTCTACAGGGGTTCAGTCCTACGAGCAGTACTTC. Variable domain in full (rest from reference TRBV5-4 and TRBJ2-7): ETGVTQSPTHLIKTRGQQVTLRCSSQSGHNTVSWYQQALGQGPQFIFQYYREEENGRGNFPPRFSGLQFPNYSSELNVNALELDDSALYLCASSLASTGVQSYEQYFGPGTRLTVT.

This rearrangement joins TRBV2 to TRBJ2-2, with D perhaps matching TRBD2 (6 bases). V dropped 7 bases and J dropped 4 bases, with 22 bases sitting between them. Germline loops: CDR1 SNHLY, CDR2 FYNNEI. This CDR3 spans 17 amino acids. CDR3 DNA: TGTGCCAGCAACGGCGGCGGCGCGGGACTTCCCACCGGGGAGCTGTTTTTT. It specifies CASNGGGAGLPTGELFF.

The rearrangement joins TRBV3-1 (or the pseudogene TRBV3-2) to TRBJ2-2; perhaps TRBD2 as D (6 bases). Germline CDR1 reads LGHDT; CDR2 reads YNNKEL (reference sequence). CDR3 length: 14 amino acids. Trimming pared 2 bases from V and 5 bases from J, leaving 9 bases between. CDR3 sequence (DNA): TGTGCCAGCAGCCAAACTGGGACTACCGGGGAGCTGTTTTTT. Its translation is CASSQTGTTGELFF.

The CDR3 DNA follows: TGTGCCAGCAGAGGACAGGCCGCTTCACCCCTCCACTTT. Translated, it gives CASRGQAASPLHF. The chain recombines TRBV7-8 with TRBJ1-6; the match to TRBD1 covers 7 bases. The V gene's germline CDR1 is SGHVS and CDR2 FQNEAQ. V gave up 6 bases and J gave up 9 bases; unmatched junction bases: 5. This CDR3 is 13 amino acids long.

The chain links TRBV27 to TRBJ1-2; 7 nucleotides match TRBD1. Per germline, CDR1 MNHEY and CDR2 SMNVEV (reference sequence). This CDR3 contains 13 residues. V shed 3 bases, J shed 8 bases, and the junction held 6 bases outside the gene matches. In nucleotides, the CDR3 is TGTGCCAGCAGTTTTCTCAGGGGGTGGGGCTACACCTTC. This codes for CASSFLRGWGYTF.

The chain couples TRBV7-2 to TRBJ1-2; 11 positions match TRBD1. J was trimmed by 4 bases and V by 5 bases; bases with no gene match: 6. The CDR3 sequence is 15 residues long. Per germline, CDR1 SGHTA and CDR2 FQGNSA. The CDR3 DNA reads as TGTGCCAGCAGCATAGGACAGGGGGCGGCCTATGGCTACACCTTC. It codes for CASSIGQGAAYGYTF. The full variable domain, rest sourced from reference TRBV7-2 and TRBJ1-2, is GAGVSQSPSNKVTEKGKDVELRCDPISGHTALYWYRQSLGQGLEFLIYFQGNSAPDKSGLPSDRFSAERTGGSVSTLTIQRTQQEDSAVYLCASSIGQGAAYGYTFGSGTRLTVV.

The V call is TRBV2, the J call TRBJ2-5; 10 bases are a match to TRBD2. The length of the CDR3 is 16 residues. Germline loops: CDR1 SNHLY, CDR2 FYNNEI. V lost 0 bases and J lost 5; bases outside the gene matches: 6. The CDR3 sequence: CASSEAFSGGWETQYF. CDR3 bases: TGTGCCAGCAGTGAAGCCTTTAGCGGGGGGTGGGAGACCCAGTACTTC.

The chain uses TRBV5-5 and TRBJ1-1, with a weak D call TRBD1 (6 bases). V shed 1 base and J shed 5 bases, with 12 bases lying between them. CDR1 and CDR2 from the germline V gene are SGHKS and YYEKEE (reference sequence). The length of the CDR3 is 14 residues. CDR3 bases: TGTGCCAGCAGCTTGAGGCCAGGGGAGACTGAAGCTTTCTTT. This encodes CASSLRPGETEAFF.

This clone occurred once. The chain has TRBV12-3 or TRBV12-4 and TRBJ1-5, with D maybe TRBD1 (5 bases). The CDR3 spans 13 residues. V lost 7 bases and J lost 7, with 14 bases in between. The CDR3 reads CASTRGSEQPQHF. DNA for the CDR3: TGTGCCAGCACTCGGGGGTCGGAGCAGCCCCAGCATTTT.

The rearrangement joins TRBV19 to TRBJ1-6, with 8 bases aligning to TRBD1. Germline V gives CDR1 LNHDA, CDR2 SQIVND (reference sequence). The V segment lost 3 bases and the J segment 9 bases; nucleotides outside the gene matches: 7. The CDR3 is 15 amino acids. This CDR3 is CASSILGQGSSPLHF. CDR3 coding DNA: TGTGCCAGTAGTATTCTAGGACAGGGAAGTTCACCCCTCCACTTT. Supplemented by reference TRBV19 and TRBJ1-6, the full variable domain reads DGGITQSPKYLFRKEGQNVTLSCEQNLNHDAMYWYRQDPGQGLRLIYYSQIVNDFQKGDIAEGYSVSREKKESFPLTVTSAQKNPTAFYLCASSILGQGSSPLHFGNGTRLTVT.

The CDR3 loop reads CASRRGGSSGELFF. CDR3 nucleotide sequence: TGTGCCAGCAGAAGGGGCGGTTCGAGCGGGGAGCTGTTTTTT. V and J are TRBV3-1 (or the pseudogene TRBV3-2) and TRBJ2-2; D is possibly TRBD1 (5 bases). Per germline, CDR1 LGHDT and CDR2 YNNKEL (reference sequence). V lost 6 bases, J lost 7 bases, and 15 bases lay in between. The CDR3 spans 14 residues.

J is TRBJ1-5 and V is TRBV12-3 or TRBV12-4; D gene ambiguous. The CDR3 has 12 residues. V was trimmed by 4 bases and J by 7 bases, leaving 8 bases between them. For the CDR3, the DNA is TGTGCCAGCAGTTCGGGAGGCCAGCCCCAGCATTTT. This translates into CASSSGGQPQHF.